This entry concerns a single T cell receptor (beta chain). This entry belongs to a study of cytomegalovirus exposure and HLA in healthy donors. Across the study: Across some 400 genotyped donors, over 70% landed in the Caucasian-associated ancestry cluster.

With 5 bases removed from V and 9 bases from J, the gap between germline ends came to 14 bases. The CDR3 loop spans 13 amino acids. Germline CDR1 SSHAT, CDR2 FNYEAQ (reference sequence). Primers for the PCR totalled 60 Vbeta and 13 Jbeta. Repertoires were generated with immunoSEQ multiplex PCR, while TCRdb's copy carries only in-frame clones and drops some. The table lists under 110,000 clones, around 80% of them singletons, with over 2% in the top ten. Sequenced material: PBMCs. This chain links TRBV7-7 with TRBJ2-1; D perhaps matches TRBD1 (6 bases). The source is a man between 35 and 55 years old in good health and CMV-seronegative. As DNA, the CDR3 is TGTGCCAGCAGCATTAGGACGACAGGTGAGCAGTTCTTC. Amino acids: CASSIRTTGEQFF.